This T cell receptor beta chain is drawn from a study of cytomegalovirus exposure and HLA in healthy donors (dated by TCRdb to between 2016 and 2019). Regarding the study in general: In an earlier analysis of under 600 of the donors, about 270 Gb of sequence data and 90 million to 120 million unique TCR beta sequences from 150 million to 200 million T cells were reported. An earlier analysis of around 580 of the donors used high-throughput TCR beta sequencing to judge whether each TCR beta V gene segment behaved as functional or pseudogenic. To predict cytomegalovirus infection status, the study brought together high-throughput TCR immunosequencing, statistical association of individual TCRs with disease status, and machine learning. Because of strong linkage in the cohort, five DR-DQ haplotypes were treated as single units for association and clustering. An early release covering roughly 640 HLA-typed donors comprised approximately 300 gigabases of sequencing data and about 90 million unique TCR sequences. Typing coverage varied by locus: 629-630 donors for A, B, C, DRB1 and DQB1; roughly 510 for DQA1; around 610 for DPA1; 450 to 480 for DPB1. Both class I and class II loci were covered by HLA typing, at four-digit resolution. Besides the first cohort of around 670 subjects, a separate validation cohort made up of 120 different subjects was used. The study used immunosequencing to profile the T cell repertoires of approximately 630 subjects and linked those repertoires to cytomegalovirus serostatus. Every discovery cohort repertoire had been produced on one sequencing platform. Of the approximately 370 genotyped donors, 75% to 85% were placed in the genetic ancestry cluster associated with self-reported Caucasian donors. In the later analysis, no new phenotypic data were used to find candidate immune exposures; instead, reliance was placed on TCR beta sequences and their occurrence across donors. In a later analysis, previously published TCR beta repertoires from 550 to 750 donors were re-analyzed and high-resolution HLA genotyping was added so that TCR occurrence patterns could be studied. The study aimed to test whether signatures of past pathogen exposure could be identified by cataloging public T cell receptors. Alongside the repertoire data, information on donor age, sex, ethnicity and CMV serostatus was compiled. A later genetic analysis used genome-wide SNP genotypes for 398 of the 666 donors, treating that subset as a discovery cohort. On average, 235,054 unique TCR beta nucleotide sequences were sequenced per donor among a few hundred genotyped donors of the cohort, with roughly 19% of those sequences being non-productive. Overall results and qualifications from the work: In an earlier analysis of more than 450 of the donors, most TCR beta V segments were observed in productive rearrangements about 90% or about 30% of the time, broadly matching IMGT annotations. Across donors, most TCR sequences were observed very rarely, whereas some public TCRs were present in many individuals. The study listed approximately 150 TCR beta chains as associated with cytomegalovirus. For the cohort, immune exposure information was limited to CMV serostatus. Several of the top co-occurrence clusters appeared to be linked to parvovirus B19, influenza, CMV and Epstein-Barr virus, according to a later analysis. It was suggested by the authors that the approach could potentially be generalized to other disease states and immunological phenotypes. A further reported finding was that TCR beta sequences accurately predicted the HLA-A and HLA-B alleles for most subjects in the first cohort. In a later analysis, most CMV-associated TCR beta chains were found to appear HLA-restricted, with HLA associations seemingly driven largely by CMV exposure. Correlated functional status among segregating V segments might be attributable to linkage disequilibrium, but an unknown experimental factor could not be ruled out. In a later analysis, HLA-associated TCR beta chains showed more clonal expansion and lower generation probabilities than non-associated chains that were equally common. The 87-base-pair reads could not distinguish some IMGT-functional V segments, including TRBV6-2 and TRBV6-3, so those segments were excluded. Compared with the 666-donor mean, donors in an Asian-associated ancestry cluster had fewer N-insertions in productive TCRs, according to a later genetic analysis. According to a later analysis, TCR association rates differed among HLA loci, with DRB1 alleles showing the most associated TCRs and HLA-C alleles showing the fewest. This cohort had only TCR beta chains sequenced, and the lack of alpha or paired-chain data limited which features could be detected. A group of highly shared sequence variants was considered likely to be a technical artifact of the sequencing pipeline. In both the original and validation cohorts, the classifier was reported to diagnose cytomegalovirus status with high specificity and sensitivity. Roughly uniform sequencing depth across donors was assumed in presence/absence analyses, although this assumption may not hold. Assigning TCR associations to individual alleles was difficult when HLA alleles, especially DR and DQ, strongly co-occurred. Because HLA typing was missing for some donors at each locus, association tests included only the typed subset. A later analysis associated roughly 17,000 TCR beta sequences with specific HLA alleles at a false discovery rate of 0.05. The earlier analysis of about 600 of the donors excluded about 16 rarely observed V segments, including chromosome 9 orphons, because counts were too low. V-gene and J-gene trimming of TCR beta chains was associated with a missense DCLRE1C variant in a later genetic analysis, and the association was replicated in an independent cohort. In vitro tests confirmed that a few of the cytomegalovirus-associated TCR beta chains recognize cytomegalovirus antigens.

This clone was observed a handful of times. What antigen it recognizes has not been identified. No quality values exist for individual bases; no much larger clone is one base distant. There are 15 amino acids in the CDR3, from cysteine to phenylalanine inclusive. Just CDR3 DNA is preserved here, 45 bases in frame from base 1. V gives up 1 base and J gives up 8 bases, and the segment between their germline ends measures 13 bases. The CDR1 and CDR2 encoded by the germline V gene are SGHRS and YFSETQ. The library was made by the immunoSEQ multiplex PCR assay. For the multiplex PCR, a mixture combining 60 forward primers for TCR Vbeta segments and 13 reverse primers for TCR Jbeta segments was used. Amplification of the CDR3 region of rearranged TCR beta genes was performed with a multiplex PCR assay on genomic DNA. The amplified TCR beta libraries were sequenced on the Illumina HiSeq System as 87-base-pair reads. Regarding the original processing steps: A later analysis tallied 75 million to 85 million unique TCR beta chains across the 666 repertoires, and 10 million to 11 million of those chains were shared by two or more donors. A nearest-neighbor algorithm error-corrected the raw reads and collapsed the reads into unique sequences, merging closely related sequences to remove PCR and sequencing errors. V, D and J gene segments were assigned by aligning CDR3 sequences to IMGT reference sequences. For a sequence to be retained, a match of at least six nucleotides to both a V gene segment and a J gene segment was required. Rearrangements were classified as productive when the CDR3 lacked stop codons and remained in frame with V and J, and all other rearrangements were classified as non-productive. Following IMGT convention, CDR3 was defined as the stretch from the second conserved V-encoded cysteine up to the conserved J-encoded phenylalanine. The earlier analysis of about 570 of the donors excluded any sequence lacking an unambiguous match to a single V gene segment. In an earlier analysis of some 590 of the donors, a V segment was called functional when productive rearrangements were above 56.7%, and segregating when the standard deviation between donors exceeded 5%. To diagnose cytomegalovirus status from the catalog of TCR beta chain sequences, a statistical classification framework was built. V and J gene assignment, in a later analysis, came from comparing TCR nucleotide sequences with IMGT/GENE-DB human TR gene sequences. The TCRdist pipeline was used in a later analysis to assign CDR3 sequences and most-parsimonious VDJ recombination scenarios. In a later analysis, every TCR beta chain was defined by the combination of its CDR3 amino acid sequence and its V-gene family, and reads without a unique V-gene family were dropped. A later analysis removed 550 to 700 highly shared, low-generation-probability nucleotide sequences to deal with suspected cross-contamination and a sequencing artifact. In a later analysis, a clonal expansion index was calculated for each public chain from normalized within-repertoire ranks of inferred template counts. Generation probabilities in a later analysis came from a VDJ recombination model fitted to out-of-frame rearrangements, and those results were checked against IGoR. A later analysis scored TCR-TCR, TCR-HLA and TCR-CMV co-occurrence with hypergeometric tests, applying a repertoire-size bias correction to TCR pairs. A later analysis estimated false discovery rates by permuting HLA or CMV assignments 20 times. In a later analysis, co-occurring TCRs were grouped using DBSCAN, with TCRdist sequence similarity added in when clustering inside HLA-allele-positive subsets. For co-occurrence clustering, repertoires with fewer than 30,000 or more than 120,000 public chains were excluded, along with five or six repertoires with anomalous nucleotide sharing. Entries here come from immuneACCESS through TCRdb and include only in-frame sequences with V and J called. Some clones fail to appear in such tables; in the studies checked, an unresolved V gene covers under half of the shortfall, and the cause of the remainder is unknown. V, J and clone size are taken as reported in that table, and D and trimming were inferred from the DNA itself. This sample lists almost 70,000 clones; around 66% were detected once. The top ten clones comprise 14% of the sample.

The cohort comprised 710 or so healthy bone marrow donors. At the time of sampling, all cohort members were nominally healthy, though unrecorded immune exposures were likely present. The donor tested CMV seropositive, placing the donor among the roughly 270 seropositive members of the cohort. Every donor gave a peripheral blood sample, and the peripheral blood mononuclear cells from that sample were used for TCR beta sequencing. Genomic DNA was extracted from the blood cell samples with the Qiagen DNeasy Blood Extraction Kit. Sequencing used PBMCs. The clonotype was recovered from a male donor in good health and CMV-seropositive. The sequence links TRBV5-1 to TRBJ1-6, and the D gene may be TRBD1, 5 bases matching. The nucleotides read TGCGCCAGCAGCTTGAGGCAGGGCGGCGATTCACCCCTCCACTTT. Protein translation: CASSLRQGGDSPLHF.